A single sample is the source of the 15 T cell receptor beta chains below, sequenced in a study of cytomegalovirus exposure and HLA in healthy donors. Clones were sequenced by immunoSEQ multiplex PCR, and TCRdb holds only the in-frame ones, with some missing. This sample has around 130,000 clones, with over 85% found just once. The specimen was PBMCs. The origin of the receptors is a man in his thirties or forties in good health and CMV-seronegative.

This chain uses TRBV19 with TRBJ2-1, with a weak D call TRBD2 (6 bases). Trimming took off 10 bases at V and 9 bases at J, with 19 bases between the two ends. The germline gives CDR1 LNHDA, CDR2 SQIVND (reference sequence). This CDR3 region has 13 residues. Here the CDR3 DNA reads TGTGCCACTAGGGCGGGATGGGCCAGTGAGCAGTTCTTC. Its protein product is CATRAGWASEQFF. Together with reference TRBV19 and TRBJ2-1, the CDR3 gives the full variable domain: DGGITQSPKYLFRKEGQNVTLSCEQNLNHDAMYWYRQDPGQGLRLIYYSQIVNDFQKGDIAEGYSVSREKKESFPLTVTSAQKNPTAFYLCATRAGWASEQFFGPGTRLTVL.

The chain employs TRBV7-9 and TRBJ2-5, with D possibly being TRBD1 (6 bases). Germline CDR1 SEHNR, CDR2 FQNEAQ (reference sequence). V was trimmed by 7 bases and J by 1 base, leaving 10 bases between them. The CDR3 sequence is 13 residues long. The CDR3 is CASTKGVQETQYF. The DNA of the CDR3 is TGTGCCAGCACCAAGGGGGTCCAAGAGACCCAGTACTTC.

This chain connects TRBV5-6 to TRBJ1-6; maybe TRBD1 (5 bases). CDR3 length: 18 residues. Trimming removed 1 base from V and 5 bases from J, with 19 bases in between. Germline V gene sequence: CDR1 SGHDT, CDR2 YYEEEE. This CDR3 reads CASSLLGGARANNSPLHF. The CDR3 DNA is TGTGCCAGCAGCTTGTTAGGTGGCGCCAGGGCTAATAATTCACCCCTCCACTTT.

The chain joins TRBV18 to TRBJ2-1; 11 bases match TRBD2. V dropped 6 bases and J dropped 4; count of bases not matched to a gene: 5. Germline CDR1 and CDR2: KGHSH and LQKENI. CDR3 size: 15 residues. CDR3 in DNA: TGTGCCAGCTCCACACTAGCGGGGGAGTACAATGAGCAGTTCTTC. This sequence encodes CASSTLAGEYNEQFF.

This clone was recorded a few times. The CDR3 DNA reads as TGTGCCAGCAGCCCAGCGACAGGGGTCTACGAAAAACTGTTTTTT. Its translation is CASSPATGVYEKLFF. The rearrangement uses TRBV6-6 and TRBJ1-4; 8 bases fit TRBD1. This CDR3 spans 15 amino acids. The V and J ends lost 6 bases and 8 bases, in that order; junction bases with no gene match: 11. Germline CDR1 reads MNHNY; CDR2 reads SVGAGI (reference sequence).

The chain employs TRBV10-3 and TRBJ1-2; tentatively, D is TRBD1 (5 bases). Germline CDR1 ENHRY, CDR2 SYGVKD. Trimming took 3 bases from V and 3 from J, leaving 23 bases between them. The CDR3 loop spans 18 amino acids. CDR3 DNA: TGTGCCATCAGTGAAGGGGCCTACAAGGAGGGAATCGACTATGGCTACACCTTC. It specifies CAISEGAYKEGIDYGYTF.

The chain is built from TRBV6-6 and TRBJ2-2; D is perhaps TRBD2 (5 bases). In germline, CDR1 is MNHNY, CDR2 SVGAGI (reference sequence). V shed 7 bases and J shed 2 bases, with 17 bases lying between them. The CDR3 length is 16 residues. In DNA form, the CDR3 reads TGTGCCAGCAACATCTTCGGGGTAGCTAACACCGGGGAGCTGTTTTTT. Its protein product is CASNIFGVANTGELFF.

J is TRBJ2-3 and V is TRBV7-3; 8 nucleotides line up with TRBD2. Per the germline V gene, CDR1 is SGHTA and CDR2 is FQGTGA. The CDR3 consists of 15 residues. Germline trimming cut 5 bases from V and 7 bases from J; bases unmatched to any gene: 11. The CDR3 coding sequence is TGTGCCAGCAGCCAAGGGGTGATAGCGGGGCATACGCAGTATTTT. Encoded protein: CASSQGVIAGHTQYF.

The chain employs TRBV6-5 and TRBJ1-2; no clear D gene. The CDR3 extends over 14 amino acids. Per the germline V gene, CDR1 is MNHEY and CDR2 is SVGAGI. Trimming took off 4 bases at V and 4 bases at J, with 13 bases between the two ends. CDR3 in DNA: TGTGCCAGCAGTTTCTCCGGGAATAGCTATGGCTACACCTTC. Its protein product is CASSFSGNSYGYTF.

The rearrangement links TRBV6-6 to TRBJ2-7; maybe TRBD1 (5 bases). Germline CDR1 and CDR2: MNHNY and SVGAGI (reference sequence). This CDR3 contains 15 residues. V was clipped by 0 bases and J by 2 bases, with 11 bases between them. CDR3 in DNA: TGTGCCAGCAGTTACTCGTTAGGGGCTACCTACGAGCAGTACTTC. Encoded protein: CASSYSLGATYEQYF.

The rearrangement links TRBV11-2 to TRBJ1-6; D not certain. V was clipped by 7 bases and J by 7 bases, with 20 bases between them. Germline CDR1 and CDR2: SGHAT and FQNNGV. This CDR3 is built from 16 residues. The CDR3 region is CASTPYPDNPNSPLHF. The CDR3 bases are TGTGCCAGCACCCCCTACCCCGACAACCCCAATTCACCCCTCCACTTT.

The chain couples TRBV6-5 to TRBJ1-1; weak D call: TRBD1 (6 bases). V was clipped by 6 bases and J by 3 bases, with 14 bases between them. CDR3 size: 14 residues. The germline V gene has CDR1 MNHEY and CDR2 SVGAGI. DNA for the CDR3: TGTGCCAGCAGCCTGGACAGAACTTACACTGAAGCTTTCTTT. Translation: CASSLDRTYTEAFF.

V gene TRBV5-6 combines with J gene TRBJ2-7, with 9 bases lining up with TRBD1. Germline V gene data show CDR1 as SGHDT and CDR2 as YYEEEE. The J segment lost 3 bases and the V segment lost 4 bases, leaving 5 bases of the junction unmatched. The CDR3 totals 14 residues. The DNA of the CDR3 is TGTGCCAGCAGCAAAGGACAGGGGCGCTACGAGCAGTACTTC. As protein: CASSKGQGRYEQYF. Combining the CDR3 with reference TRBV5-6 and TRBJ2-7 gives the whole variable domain DAGVTQSPTHLIKTRGQQVTLRCSPKSGHDTVSWYQQALGQGPQFIFQYYEEEERQRGNFPDRFSGHQFPNYSSELNVNALLLGDSALYLCASSKGQGRYEQYFGPGTRLTVT.

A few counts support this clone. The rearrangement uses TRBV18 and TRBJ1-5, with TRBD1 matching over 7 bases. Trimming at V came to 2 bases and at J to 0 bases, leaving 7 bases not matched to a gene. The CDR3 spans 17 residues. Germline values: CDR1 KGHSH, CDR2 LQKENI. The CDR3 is CASSPNTGAVSNQPQHF. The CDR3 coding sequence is TGTGCCAGCTCACCAAACACAGGGGCTGTTAGCAATCAGCCCCAGCATTTT. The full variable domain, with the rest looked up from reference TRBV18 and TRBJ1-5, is NAGVMQNPRHLVRRRGQEARLRCSPMKGHSHVYWYRQLPEEGLKFMVYLQKENIIDESGMPKERFSAEFPKEGPSILRIQQVVRGDSAAYFCASSPNTGAVSNQPQHFGDGTRLSIL.

In DNA form, the CDR3 reads TGTGCCAGCAGCCCCGGGGGAAGGGAGCAGCCCCAGCATTTT. Its protein is CASSPGGREQPQHF. The rearrangement links TRBV13 to TRBJ1-5; tentative D call: TRBD1 (5 bases). The CDR3 has 14 amino acids. Germline V lookup: CDR1 PRHDT, CDR2 FYEKMQ (reference sequence). The ends were cut back, 5 bases at V and 7 bases at J, with 15 bases in the middle.